These 32 T cell receptor beta chains originate from one sample sequenced in a study of T cell responses to AZD1222 COVID-19 vaccine. Clones were read by immunoSEQ multiplex PCR, and TCRdb kept only the in-frame ones, dropping some. The sample carries 100,000 to 150,000 clones, 70% to 90% recorded once. Sequencing was performed on peripheral blood, taken on day 0 of AZD1222 vaccination. These receptors were obtained from an adult in good health.

The chain joins TRBV19 to TRBJ1-5, with TRBD1 matching 8 bases. The J segment lost 3 bases and the V segment lost 4 bases, leaving 5 bases of the junction unmatched. The germline CDR1 and CDR2 sequences are LNHDA and SQIVND (reference sequence). CDR3 length: 15 amino acids. CDR3 coding DNA: TGTGCCAGTAGTAACAACAGGGGGGCCAATCAGCCCCAGCATTTT. Translated, it gives CASSNNRGANQPQHF.

This clone has only one observation. Its ends do not fully match the called genes, so a read error is possible. In DNA, the CDR3 is TGCGCCAGCAGCCAGCTGGGACGGGACAGGCACAGCTTC. Its translation is CASSQLGRDRHSF. The chain combines TRBV4-1 with TRBJ2-7, with 8 bases that match TRBD1. This CDR3 contains 13 residues. Germline V lookup: CDR1 MGHRA, CDR2 YSYEKL.

V usage is TRBV3-1 (or the pseudogene TRBV3-2) and J usage is TRBJ2-7; D not certain. V lost 0 bases, J lost 5 bases, and 11 bases lay in between. The CDR3 extends over 14 amino acids. The germline CDR1 and CDR2 sequences are LGHDT and YNNKEL (reference sequence). DNA of the CDR3: TGTGCCAGCAGCCAAGATGGGCAAGGCCACGAGCAGTACTTC. Its protein is CASSQDGQGHEQYF.

This sequence joins TRBV5-1 and TRBJ2-2; 7 positions match TRBD2. CDR1 and CDR2 (germline): SGHRS, YFSETQ. The CDR3 extends over 15 amino acids. V gave up 6 bases and J gave up 3 bases; unmatched junction bases: 8. CDR3 nucleotides: TGCGCCAGCACCCTCGGGCTAGCGGACACCGGGGAGCTGTTTTTT. Its translation: CASTLGLADTGELFF. The full variable domain, completed using reference TRBV5-1 and TRBJ2-2, is KAGVTQTPRYLIKTRGQQVTLSCSPISGHRSVSWYQQTPGQGLQFLFEYFSETQRNKGNFPGRFSGRQFSNSRSEMNVSTLELGDSALYLCASTLGLADTGELFFGEGSRLTVL.

The chain carries TRBV27 and TRBJ2-1, with 7 positions matching TRBD1. The CDR3 sequence is 14 residues long. Germline V gene lookup returns CDR1 MNHEY and CDR2 SMNVEV (reference sequence). V gave up 5 bases and J gave up 4 bases; unmatched junction bases: 5. The DNA of the CDR3 is TGTGCCAGCAGTGTGACAGGGTCTTACAATGAGCAGTTCTTC. This encodes CASSVTGSYNEQFF.

The chain carries TRBV7-2 and TRBJ1-1, with TRBD1 matching over 7 bases. The CDR3 has 15 residues. Germline assignment: CDR1 SGHTA and CDR2 FQGNSA. Unmatched junction bases numbered 7, after V lost 4 bases and J lost 2 bases. The CDR3 region is CASSSRGQINTEAFF. CDR3 sequence (DNA): TGTGCCAGCAGCTCCCGGGGACAGATAAACACTGAAGCTTTCTTT.

The genes are TRBV11-1 and TRBJ2-7; 8 nucleotides match TRBD1. Germline values: CDR1 SGHAT, CDR2 FQDESV (reference sequence). The ends lost 5 bases at V and 0 bases at J; junction bases unmatched: 6. CDR3 length: 15 amino acids. The CDR3 bases are TGTGCCAGCAGCCAGGACAGGGTCAGCTCCTACGAGCAGTACTTC. It encodes CASSQDRVSSYEQYF.

The rearrangement links TRBV2 to TRBJ2-7; weak D call: TRBD1 (6 bases). The germline V and J ends were trimmed by 6 bases and 7 bases, with 19 bases remaining between them. The CDR3 consists of 14 residues. The germline V gene has CDR1 SNHLY and CDR2 FYNNEI. CDR3 nucleotide sequence: TGTGCCAGCAGAAAGGACAGTGTTGGGTCTGAGCAGTACTTC. This translates into CASRKDSVGSEQYF.

This clone was picked up one time. This chain uses TRBV24-1 with TRBJ2-2; the D gene is possibly TRBD1 (5 bases). The V end lost 7 bases, the J end lost 5 bases, and 10 bases lay between the germline ends. The CDR3 has 13 residues. Germline V CDR1 and CDR2: KGHDR, SFDVKD. CDR3 amino acids: CATRATVTGELFF. In DNA, the CDR3 is TGTGCCACCAGGGCGACAGTTACCGGGGAGCTGTTTTTT.

The CDR3 bases are TGTGCCAGCAGTTCGGACACATCACCTTTCTACAATGAGCAGTTCTTC. As protein: CASSSDTSPFYNEQFF. This chain links TRBV5-6 with TRBJ2-1; TRBD1 is a possible D gene (5 bases). The CDR3 has 16 amino acids. Trimming shortened V by 5 bases and J by 3 bases, and 18 bases separated the two germline ends. The germline CDR1 and CDR2 sequences are SGHDT and YYEEEE.

The chain joins TRBV5-3 to TRBJ2-7; 7 bases fit TRBD2. TRBV5-3 is recorded as an ORF, its role being uncertain. This CDR3 spans 16 amino acids. J gave up 0 bases and V 4 bases, and 10 bases lay outside the gene matches. CDR3 residues: CARSNYQRGVSYEQYF. CDR3 bases: TGTGCCAGAAGCAATTACCAGCGGGGTGTCTCCTACGAGCAGTACTTC.

V and J are TRBV7-2 and TRBJ2-5, with D hard to call. The CDR3 spans 14 residues. V lost 2 bases and J 2 bases, leaving 9 bases between the germline ends. The germline V gene encodes CDR1 SGHTA and CDR2 FQGNSA. The CDR3 DNA follows: TGTGCCAGCAGCTTACAATCCCTACAAGAGACCCAGTACTTC. Its protein product is CASSLQSLQETQYF.

This clone was seen a handful of times. This chain connects TRBV6-5 to TRBJ1-1, with D possibly TRBD1 on 6 matching bases. CDR1 is MNHEY, CDR2 SVGAGI, per germline. Trimming left V 7 bases short and J 1 base short, with 13 bases between. The CDR3 is 14 amino acids. The CDR3 bases are TGTGCCAGCATACGGGCAGGGGCGAACACTGAAGCTTTCTTT. Protein: CASIRAGANTEAFF.

This clone was found a few times. This chain uses TRBV30 with TRBJ1-2, with 10 bases that match TRBD1. Trimming at V came to 3 bases and at J to 7 bases, leaving 5 bases not matched to a gene. Per the germline V gene, CDR1 is GTSNPN and CDR2 is SVGIG (reference sequence). The CDR3 is made up of 13 amino acids. The CDR3 nucleotides are TGTGCCTGGAGGGGACAGGGGACGGGTGGCTACACCTTC. Translated: CAWRGQGTGGYTF.

This chain joins TRBV5-8 and TRBJ2-2; the D is unclear. V was shortened by 1 base and J by 1 base, with 8 bases between the two germline ends. The CDR3 is 15 residues long. Germline V gives CDR1 SGHTS, CDR2 YDEGEE. DNA of the CDR3: TGTGCCAGCAGCTTGTTCGTCAAGAACACCGGGGAGCTGTTTTTT. Protein: CASSLFVKNTGELFF.

The chain combines TRBV18 with TRBJ1-2; a weak D match, TRBD1 (5 bases). Germline V gives CDR1 KGHSH, CDR2 LQKENI. V gave up 5 bases and J gave up 6 bases, with 13 bases separating them. This CDR3 spans 13 amino acids. CDR3 nucleotide sequence: TGTGCCAGCTCAGGCAGGGTGGTCGATGGCTACACCTTC. It specifies CASSGRVVDGYTF.

This chain connects TRBV11-2 to TRBJ2-7, with 11 positions matching TRBD2. Germline V gene sequence: CDR1 SGHAT, CDR2 FQNNGV. The CDR3 contains 15 residues. With 4 bases clipped from V and 3 bases from J, the junction kept 5 bases outside the gene matches. CDR3 nucleotide sequence: TGTGCCAGCAGCTCTAGCGGGAGGACTCTCTACGAGCAGTACTTC. Residues: CASSSSGRTLYEQYF.

The V call is TRBV29-1, the J call TRBJ1-6, with D possibly being TRBD1 (6 bases). In germline, CDR1 is SQVTM, CDR2 ANQGSEA. The length of the CDR3 is 11 residues. V was pared by 8 bases and J by 10 bases, with 12 bases between. The CDR3 DNA reads as TGCAGCATTTACAGGGTGTCACCCCTCCACTTT. Its translation: CSIYRVSPLHF.

This clone was seen just once. V and J are TRBV5-4 and TRBJ2-1; the match to TRBD2 covers 14 bases. The CDR3 length is 16 residues. V dropped 4 bases and J dropped 10; count of bases not matched to a gene: 10. Germline loops: CDR1 SGHNT, CDR2 YYREEE (reference sequence). The CDR3 nucleotides read TGTGCCAGCAGCACCGGACTAGCGGGGGGTGGATTCGAGCAGTTCTTC. This codes for CASSTGLAGGGFEQFF.

CDR3 loop: CASSKAIAPPLGQPQHF. The CDR3 DNA sequence: TGTGCCAGCAGCAAAGCGATCGCCCCTCCCTTGGGTCAGCCCCAGCATTTT. This chain links TRBV21-1 with TRBJ1-5. TRBV21-1 is marked as a pseudogene. The CDR3 has 17 amino acids.

This clone was counted once. The chain recombines TRBV7-9 with TRBJ1-2, with D possibly TRBD1 on 6 matching bases. Trimming took 5 bases from V and 4 from J, leaving 17 bases between them. Germline lookup yields CDR1 SEHNR and CDR2 FQNEAQ (reference sequence). The CDR3 runs 15 residues. DNA of the CDR3: TGTGCCAGCAGCCCCTCGGGGAGGGGGGCCTATGGCTACACCTTC. Translated: CASSPSGRGAYGYTF.

This clone was seen more than once but under ten times. The chain has TRBV7-9 and TRBJ2-7; TRBD2 aligns across 7 bases. This CDR3 region has 15 residues. Germline V gives CDR1 SEHNR, CDR2 FQNEAQ (reference sequence). V shed 5 bases and J 3 bases; nucleotides not matched to a gene: 10. The CDR3 bases are TGTGCCAGCAGCGAGTCCGGGACTACGAACTACGAGCAGTACTTC. Its protein is CASSESGTTNYEQYF.

The chain combines TRBV2 with TRBJ2-3; possibly TRBD1 or TRBD2 for D (6 bases each). Germline CDR1 and CDR2: SNHLY and FYNNEI. V was pared by 2 bases and J by 5 bases, with 14 bases between. This CDR3 comprises 15 residues. Here the CDR3 reads CASSEWGARGDTQYF. Written as DNA, the CDR3 is TGTGCCAGCAGTGAATGGGGGGCGCGTGGAGATACGCAGTATTTT.

The V call is TRBV7-9, the J call TRBJ2-7; possibly TRBD1 for D (5 bases). The CDR3 has 12 amino acids. The germline V gene has CDR1 SEHNR and CDR2 FQNEAQ (reference sequence). Trimming stripped 4 bases from V and 7 bases from J, with 11 bases between. The CDR3 protein is CASSSGFGEQYF. CDR3 nucleotides: TGTGCCAGCAGCTCAGGGTTCGGAGAGCAGTACTTC.

V usage is TRBV7-8 and J usage is TRBJ2-3, with 8 bases aligning to TRBD2. This CDR3 has 15 residues. V shed 5 bases, J shed 4 bases, and the junction held 8 bases outside the gene matches. The V gene's germline CDR1 is SGHVS and CDR2 FQNEAQ. The CDR3: CASSPGTRSADTQYF. The DNA for the CDR3 is TGTGCCAGCAGCCCGGGGACTAGAAGCGCAGATACGCAGTATTTT.

The chain carries TRBV5-1 and TRBJ2-1, with D perhaps TRBD1 (6 bases). Germline V gene sequence: CDR1 SGHRS, CDR2 YFSETQ. V dropped 5 bases and J dropped 5 bases, with 14 bases sitting between them. The CDR3 is made up of 14 amino acids. CDR3 DNA: TGCGCCAGCAGGACCTTGGACAGCAACAATGAGCAGTTCTTC. Protein: CASRTLDSNNEQFF.

The CDR3 region is CSVIPGRDEQFF. CDR3 sequence (DNA): TGCAGCGTTATTCCAGGGCGGGATGAGCAGTTCTTC. V usage is TRBV29-1 and J usage is TRBJ2-1, with D perhaps TRBD1 or TRBD2 (5 bases each). The CDR3 is 12 residues long. Trimming removed 5 bases at V and 8 bases at J, with 13 bases between. Germline values: CDR1 SQVTM, CDR2 ANQGSEA.

This clone was seen once. Its ends do not fully match the called genes, so a read error is possible. This chain connects TRBV7-7 to TRBJ2-2; no definite D call. This CDR3 spans 14 amino acids. Germline CDR1 and CDR2: SSHAT and FNYEAQ (reference sequence). The chain's CDR3 is CASSLGSFAGELFF. For the CDR3, the DNA is TGTGCTAGCAGCTTGGGAAGCTTCGCCGGGGAGCTGTTTTTT.

This chain connects TRBV5-1 to TRBJ2-3; 8 bases line up with TRBD2. Germline V lookup: CDR1 SGHRS, CDR2 YFSETQ. The CDR3 contains 16 residues. The V gene end was trimmed by 0 bases and the J gene end by 3 bases; junction bases not matched to a gene: 6. CDR3 DNA: TGCGCCAGCAGCTTGGTTCAGCGGGGGATAACAGATACGCAGTATTTT. Translated: CASSLVQRGITDTQYF.

CDR3 sequence (DNA): TGTGCCAGCAGCCAATCGAGCTACGAGCAGTACTTC. Protein product: CASSQSSYEQYF. The gene calls are TRBV11-1 and TRBJ2-7; D remains ambiguous. From germline, CDR1 is SGHAT and CDR2 FQDESV (reference sequence). V was cut by 5 bases and J by 3 bases, with 8 bases left in between. The CDR3 runs to 12 residues.

This clone was seen a single time. The chain combines TRBV5-1 with TRBJ1-6, with D possibly TRBD1 on 5 matching bases. CDR1 and CDR2 (germline): SGHRS, YFSETQ. The CDR3 spans 15 residues. Trimming removed 6 bases from V and 2 bases from J, with 12 bases in between. CDR3 amino acids: CASTVEGPYNSPLHF. CDR3 DNA sequence: TGCGCCAGCACCGTCGAGGGACCCTATAATTCACCCCTCCACTTT.

The chain uses TRBV9 and TRBJ1-6; no reliable D call. CDR1 and CDR2 from the germline V gene are SGDLS and YYNGEE. The CDR3 is 16 amino acids. V lost 7 bases, J lost 10 bases, and 24 bases lay in between. The CDR3: CASGQVPLTIFSPLHF. The CDR3 coding sequence is TGTGCCAGCGGGCAGGTCCCATTAACTATATTCTCACCCCTCCACTTT. The whole variable domain, filled in from reference TRBV9 and TRBJ1-6, reads DSGVTQTPKHLITATGQRVTLRCSPRSGDLSVYWYQQSLDQGLQFLIQYYNGEERAKGNILERFSAQQFPDLHSELNLSSLELGDSALYFCASGQVPLTIFSPLHFGNGTRLTVT.